These T cell receptor beta chains were read from a single sample in a study of blood T cells in healthy people across ages. TCRdb passed the 5' RACE reads through MiXCR, listing each CDR3 protein once. The sample records over 700,000 distinct CDR3 sequences, around 25% being singletons. The sample was also linked to a second study, of T cells of mothers and their children.

Sequencing was carried out using blood. Receptors originate from a boy younger than 18 in good health. Both conserved end residues are part of each CDR3. D genes are given only for firm matches. Size is omitted from some rows. Given values are once, few, many or a class for expanded clones.

clone size,D gene,V gene,J gene,CDR3 protein,CDR3 DNA
few,TRBD2,TRBV13,TRBJ2-7,CAGSASGATYEQYF,TGTGCCGGCAGCGCTAGCGGGGCGACCTACGAGCAGTACTTC
NA,NA,TRBV18,TRBJ2-5,CASLVGYQETRYF,TGTGCCAGCTTGGTGGGGTACCAAGAGACCCGGTACTTC
few,NA,TRBV15,TRBJ2-6,CATSRRSSGANVLTF,TGTGCCACCAGCAGGCGCTCGTCTGGGGCCAACGTCCTGACTTTC
few,NA,TRBV12-3/TRBV12-4,TRBJ1-4,CASSSTPGSEKLFF,TGTGCCAGCAGTTCCACCCCAGGGTCGGAAAAACTGTTTTTT
NA,NA,TRBV29-1,TRBJ2-7,CSVEVTAYEQYF,TGCAGCGTTGAGGTGACAGCCTACGAGCAGTACTTC
NA,TRBD1,TRBV29-1,TRBJ2-7,CSVEVTGGDYEQYF,TGCAGCGTTGAGGTGACAGGGGGGGATTACGAGCAGTACTTC
few,TRBD2,TRBV19,TRBJ2-1,CASSIAGGGNEQFF,TGTGCCAGTAGTATAGCGGGAGGAGGAAATGAGCAGTTCTTC
few,NA,TRBV29-1,TRBJ2-3,CSVLDSSTDTQYF,TGCAGCGTACTGGACAGCAGCACAGATACGCAGTATTTT
NA,NA,TRBV2,TRBJ2-5,CASSPGTAGKETQYF,TGTGCCAGCAGTCCCGGGACAGCGGGTAAAGAGACCCAGTACTTC
few,NA,TRBV7-9,TRBJ1-2,CASSSGQFSNYGYTF,TGTGCCAGCAGCTCCGGACAGTTTTCCAACTATGGCTACACCTTC
NA,NA,TRBV29-1,TRBJ2-5,CSVPGHVETQYF,TGCAGCGTTCCGGGCCACGTGGAGACCCAGTACTTC
NA,TRBD1,TRBV19,TRBJ1-5,CASSILTGGSNQPQHF,TGTGCCAGTAGTATCCTGACAGGGGGGAGCAATCAGCCCCAGCATTTT
NA,NA,TRBV5-1,TRBJ1-4,CASSLDDEKLFF,TGCGCCAGCAGCTTGGACGATGAAAAACTGTTTTTT
NA,TRBD2,TRBV7-3,TRBJ2-1,CASSDASGSNNEQFF,TGTGCCAGCAGCGACGCTAGCGGGAGTAATAATGAGCAGTTCTTC
NA,TRBD2,TRBV6-5,TRBJ2-5,CASSYGVAGGDFQETQYF,TGTGCCAGCAGTTACGGGGTAGCGGGGGGTGACTTCCAAGAGACCCAGTACTTC
few,NA,TRBV29-1,TRBJ2-3,CSVEGQLYTDTQYF,TGCAGCGTCGAAGGACAGTTATACACAGATACGCAGTATTTT
few,TRBD2,TRBV6-5,TRBJ2-7,CASKFSGMDEQYF,TGTGCCAGCAAGTTTAGCGGGATGGACGAGCAGTACTTC
NA,TRBD2,TRBV7-2,TRBJ2-3,CASSLGLAGTSSTDTQYF,TGTGCCAGCAGCTTGGGACTAGCGGGGACGTCTAGCACAGATACGCAGTATTTT
NA,NA,TRBV28,TRBJ1-3,CASNAVGRNTIYF,TGTGCCAGCAATGCAGTAGGAAGAAACACCATATATTTT
few,NA,TRBV3-1,TRBJ2-3,CASSQESFFGAMSTDTQYF,TGTGCCAGCAGCCAAGAAAGTTTCTTCGGGGCGATGAGCACAGATACGCAGTATTTT
NA,TRBD1,TRBV5-1,TRBJ1-1,CASSPGQGGANTEAFF,TGCGCCAGCAGCCCTGGACAGGGAGGGGCGAACACTGAAGCTTTCTTT
few,TRBD1,TRBV20-1,TRBJ2-7,CSARTGESYEQYF,TGCAGTGCAAGGACAGGGGAGTCCTACGAGCAGTACTTC
NA,NA,TRBV10-3,TRBJ2-3,CAIREGSSTFTDTQYF,TGTGCCATCAGGGAGGGGAGTAGTACTTTCACAGATACGCAGTATTTT
NA,TRBD1,TRBV7-8,TRBJ2-5,CASSSTGAETQYF,TGTGCCAGCAGTTCCACAGGGGCAGAGACCCAGTACTTC
NA,NA,TRBV29-1,TRBJ2-5,CSVGAGTQYF,TGCAGCGTTGGAGCTGGGACCCAGTACTTC
few,NA,TRBV11-1,TRBJ2-7,CASSPLRDLSYEQYF,TGTGCCAGCAGCCCCTTGAGGGATTTATCCTACGAGCAGTACTTC
NA,NA,TRBV13,TRBJ2-7,CASSLLADEQYF,TGTGCCAGCAGCTTACTAGCCGACGAGCAGTACTTC
few,NA,TRBV5-1,TRBJ2-5,CASSGLPGQSQETQYF,TGCGCCAGCAGCGGCCTGCCGGGACAAAGCCAAGAGACCCAGTACTTC
few,NA,TRBV15,TRBJ1-3,CATSRDSSGNTIYF,TGTGCCACCAGCAGAGATAGCTCTGGAAACACCATATATTTT
NA,TRBD2,TRBV12-3/TRBV12-4,TRBJ2-7,CASSSQSTSGYEQYF,TGTGCCAGCAGTTCGCAGTCGACTAGCGGCTACGAGCAGTACTTC
few,NA,TRBV12-3/TRBV12-4,TRBJ1-4,CASSSTGLSTNEKLFF,TGTGCCAGCAGTTCCACCGGTCTTTCAACTAATGAAAAACTGTTTTTT
NA,NA,TRBV9,TRBJ1-2,CASSVDRGFYGYTF,TGTGCCAGCAGCGTAGATCGGGGATTCTATGGCTACACCTTC
NA,NA,TRBV4-2,TRBJ2-7,CASSRWDSTYEQYF,TGTGCCAGCAGCCGCTGGGACTCGACCTACGAGCAGTACTTC
NA,TRBD1,TRBV4-2,TRBJ2-2,CASSPRTGANTGELFF,TGTGCCAGCAGCCCGAGGACAGGGGCGAACACCGGGGAGCTGTTTTTT
NA,TRBD1,TRBV12-3/TRBV12-4,TRBJ1-1,CASSPRLGQENTEAFF,TGTGCCAGCAGTCCCAGATTAGGACAGGAGAACACTGAAGCTTTCTTT
NA,NA,TRBV7-3,TRBJ2-1,CASSANGDHNEQFF,TGTGCCAGCAGCGCAAATGGAGACCACAATGAGCAGTTCTTC
many,NA,TRBV3-1,TRBJ2-1,CASSQGSSSYNEQFF,TGTGCTAGCAGCCAAGGCTCCAGCTCCTACAATGAGCAGTTCTTC
NA,TRBD2,TRBV10-3,TRBJ2-7,CAISDSLAGVVYEQYF,TGTGCCATCAGTGATTCCCTAGCGGGAGTTGTCTACGAGCAGTACTTC
NA,TRBD1,TRBV27,TRBJ2-7,CASSRGDRANEQYF,TGTGCCAGCAGTCGAGGGGACAGGGCCAACGAGCAGTACTTC
NA,NA,TRBV3-1,TRBJ1-1,CASSTRNTEAFF,TGTGCCAGCAGCACCCGTAACACTGAAGCTTTCTTT
few,NA,TRBV4-2,TRBJ2-5,CASSHLVSETQYF,TGTGCCAGCAGCCACCTAGTATCGGAGACCCAGTACTTC
few,TRBD2,TRBV5-1,TRBJ2-3,CASSPLLAGHGTQYF,TGCGCCAGCAGTCCCCTACTAGCGGGTCATGGTACGCAGTATTTT
few,NA,TRBV9,TRBJ1-1,CASSVAPGLGTEAFF,TGTGCCAGCAGCGTAGCTCCGGGGCTGGGTACTGAAGCTTTCTTT
few,NA,TRBV5-1,TRBJ2-4,CASSLEGHIQYF,TGCGCCAGCAGCTTGGAGGGTCACATTCAGTACTTC
NA,TRBD2,TRBV29-1,TRBJ2-3,CSVAGTSGRTTDTQYF,TGCAGCGTCGCCGGGACTAGCGGGAGGACCACAGATACGCAGTATTTT
NA,TRBD1,TRBV4-2,TRBJ2-7,CASSHLTGGTYEQYF,TGTGCCAGCAGCCACTTGACAGGGGGAACCTACGAGCAGTACTTC